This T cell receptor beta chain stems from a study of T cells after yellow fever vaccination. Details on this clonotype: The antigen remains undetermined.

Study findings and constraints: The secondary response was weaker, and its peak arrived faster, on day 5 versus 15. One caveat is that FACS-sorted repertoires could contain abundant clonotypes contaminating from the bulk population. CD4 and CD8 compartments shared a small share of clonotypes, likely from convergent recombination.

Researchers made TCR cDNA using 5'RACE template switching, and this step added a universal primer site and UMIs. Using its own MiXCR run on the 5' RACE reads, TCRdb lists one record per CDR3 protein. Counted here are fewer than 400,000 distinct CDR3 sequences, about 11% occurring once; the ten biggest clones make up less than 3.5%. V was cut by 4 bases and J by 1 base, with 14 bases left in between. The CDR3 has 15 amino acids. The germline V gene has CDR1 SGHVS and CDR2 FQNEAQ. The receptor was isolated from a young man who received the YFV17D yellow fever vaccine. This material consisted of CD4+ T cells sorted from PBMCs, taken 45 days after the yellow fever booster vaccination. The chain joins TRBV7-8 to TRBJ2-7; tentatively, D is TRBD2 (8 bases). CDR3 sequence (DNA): TGTGCCAGCAGCTACGGGAGGGGGCTATCCTACGAGCAGTACTTC. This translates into CASSYGRGLSYEQYF.